This T cell receptor beta chain was documented in a study of blood T cells in healthy people across ages. Details on this clonotype: The antigen remains undetermined.

Study-wide points: TCR beta diversity tracked closely with naive T cell percentage. Since the PBMCs were unsorted, naive and antigen-experienced cells could not be conclusively compared.

A J-beta primer mix and a sample-barcoded 5' primer were used in a second PCR of roughly 6 to 12 cycles. All samples yielded 3 million or more CDR3-containing paired-end reads. TCRdb itself ran the 5' RACE reads through MiXCR, one entry per CDR3 protein. Among 1.5 million to 2 million distinct CDR3 sequences, about two fifths were seen once, and the ten largest hold 23%. This CDR3 spans 16 amino acids. The germline CDR1 and CDR2 sequences are MNHEY and SVGAGI. V shed 6 bases, J shed 0 bases, and the junction held 9 bases outside the gene matches. The sequenced material came from blood. The V and J genes are TRBV6-5 and TRBJ2-3, with 7 positions matching TRBD2. This TCR was recovered from a human donor in good health. This chain's CDR3 is CASSYSGAGSTDTQYF. The CDR3 region has the DNA TGTGCCAGCAGCTATTCTGGAGCGGGGAGCACAGATACGCAGTATTTT.